A selection of T cell receptor beta chains follows, all from one sample in a study of blood T cell repertoires in COVID-19. TCRdb's table, derived via immunoSEQ multiplex PCR, lists solely in-frame clones and lacks some. The repertoire holds more than 100,000 clones, with less than 85% as singletons. Sequencing input: peripheral blood. The receptors here all came from a woman older than 75 with acute or convalescent COVID-19. Each CDR3 is given with its conserved first and last residue. A D gene is named only where the DNA matches it firmly. Expanded clones get a size class; other rows say once, few or many, or leave the size out.

d_gene: NA
v_gene: TRBV6-6
abundance: NA
j_gene: TRBJ2-7
CDR3aa: CASSHMGLGRAEYEQYF
CDR3nt: TGTGCCAGCAGTCACATGGGCCTTGGCAGGGCAGAGTACGAGCAGTACTTC

d_gene: NA
v_gene: TRBV21-1
abundance: few
j_gene: TRBJ1-2
CDR3aa: CASSKRPEGNYGYTF
CDR3nt: TGTGCCAGCAGCAAAAGGCCAGAGGGTAACTATGGCTACACCTTC

d_gene: NA
v_gene: TRBV10-3
abundance: NA
j_gene: TRBJ2-1
CDR3aa: CAISGRSYNEQFF
CDR3nt: TGTGCCATCAGTGGGAGGTCCTACAATGAGCAGTTCTTC

d_gene: TRBD2
v_gene: TRBV15
abundance: NA
j_gene: TRBJ2-7
CDR3aa: CATSTPFSGSLAEQYF
CDR3nt: TGTGCCACCAGCACACCCTTTAGCGGGAGTCTCGCCGAGCAGTACTTC

d_gene: TRBD1
v_gene: TRBV19
abundance: NA
j_gene: TRBJ1-4
CDR3aa: CASSDRGQSEKLFF
CDR3nt: TGTGCCAGTAGTGACAGGGGCCAAAGTGAAAAACTGTTTTTT

d_gene: NA
v_gene: TRBV7-2
abundance: NA
j_gene: TRBJ2-3
CDR3aa: CASSLGADTQYF
CDR3nt: TGTGCCAGCAGCTTGGGCGCAGATACGCAGTATTTT

d_gene: NA
v_gene: TRBV7-2
abundance: NA
j_gene: TRBJ2-5
CDR3aa: CASSLGSTGETQYF
CDR3nt: TGTGCCAGCAGCTTAGGTTCCACCGGGGAGACCCAGTACTTC

d_gene: TRBD2
v_gene: TRBV6-6
abundance: NA
j_gene: TRBJ2-1
CDR3aa: CASSPNLRTSAGTEQFF
CDR3nt: TGTGCCAGCAGTCCCAATCTCAGAACTAGCGCTGGAACCGAGCAGTTCTTC

d_gene: NA
v_gene: TRBV7-2
abundance: NA
j_gene: TRBJ2-5
CDR3aa: CASSLSREETQYF
CDR3nt: TGTGCCAGCAGCTTGTCGAGAGAAGAGACCCAGTACTTC

d_gene: NA
v_gene: TRBV2
abundance: NA
j_gene: TRBJ2-7
CDR3aa: CASSRLVFEQYF
CDR3nt: TGTGCCAGCAGCCGACTAGTTTTCGAGCAGTACTTC

d_gene: NA
v_gene: TRBV19
abundance: NA
j_gene: TRBJ1-5
CDR3aa: CASSIIGGRMGQPQHF
CDR3nt: TGTGCCAGTAGTATTATCGGGGGGCGCATGGGTCAGCCCCAGCATTTT

d_gene: TRBD1
v_gene: TRBV5-5
abundance: NA
j_gene: TRBJ2-5
CDR3aa: CASSIRRGPGETQYF
CDR3nt: TGTGCCAGCAGCATCAGAAGGGGGCCGGGCGAGACCCAGTACTTC

d_gene: NA
v_gene: TRBV5-1
abundance: once
j_gene: TRBJ1-2
CDR3aa: CASSYYRDKTGYTF
CDR3nt: TGCGCCAGCAGCTACTACCGGGACAAGACTGGCTACACCTTC

d_gene: NA
v_gene: TRBV14
abundance: NA
j_gene: TRBJ1-2
CDR3aa: CASSQDSYLNYGYTF
CDR3nt: TGTGCCAGCAGCCAAGACAGTTACCTCAACTATGGCTACACCTTC

d_gene: TRBD1
v_gene: TRBV30
abundance: NA
j_gene: TRBJ1-2
CDR3aa: CAWRARDRDLHGYTF
CDR3nt: TGTGCCTGGAGGGCAAGGGACAGGGATTTACATGGCTACACCTTC

d_gene: TRBD1
v_gene: TRBV3-1/TRBV3-2
abundance: NA
j_gene: TRBJ1-5
CDR3aa: CASSRTGDGNQPQHF
CDR3nt: TGTGCCAGCAGCCGCACAGGGGATGGCAATCAGCCCCAGCATTTT

d_gene: TRBD1
v_gene: TRBV7-2
abundance: NA
j_gene: TRBJ1-2
CDR3aa: CASSLGTGTYGYTF
CDR3nt: TGTGCCAGCAGCTTGGGGACAGGGACCTATGGCTACACCTTC